What follows are 10 T cell receptor beta chains derived from one specimen sequenced in a study of human T cells and chemical hapten exposure. A single record per CDR3 protein comes from TCRdb applying MiXCR to the RACE reads. The table shows fewer than 400,000 distinct CDR3 sequences, with around 7% occurring only once. Regarding time point: patch test 1, 2 weeks after DPC sensitization. As to treatment: therapeutic diphenylcyclopropenone sensitization with weekly scalp DPC. Here the sequenced sample was whole blood, taken in connection with sensitization to the hapten diphenylcyclopropenone (DPC). These receptors were collected from a woman younger than 35 with alopecia areata. Some clones in this sample may be carry-over from other donors' samples.

The chain carries TRBV6-5 and TRBJ1-6; TRBD1 matches 11 bases. The CDR3 totals 16 residues. Looked up from germline, CDR1 is MNHEY and CDR2 is SVGAGI. The V and J ends lost 4 bases and 9 bases, in that order; junction bases with no gene match: 8. Written as DNA, the CDR3 is TGTGCCAGCAGTTCCCCACCGGGACAGGGGGGTTCACCCCTCCACTTT. Its protein is CASSSPPGQGGSPLHF.

This clonotype was found a few times. In nucleotides, the CDR3 is TGTGCCAGCAGTTTCCCAACCGGGACCGCAAAGGGGCTGTTTTTT. Protein: CASSFPTGTAKGLFF. The chain carries TRBV12-3 or TRBV12-4 and TRBJ2-2; D is possibly TRBD1 or TRBD2 (5 bases each). Trimming cost V 3 bases and J 13 bases, with 21 bases left between them. This CDR3 has 15 residues.

This clonotype showed up many times. This chain uses TRBV4-3 with TRBJ1-2; D is unclear. V was trimmed by 3 bases and J by 7 bases, leaving 15 bases between them. This CDR3 contains 14 residues. Per the germline V gene, CDR1 is LGHNA and CDR2 is YSLEER. In nucleotides, the CDR3 is TGCGCCAGCAGCCAGGGCGGTCTAGCCGGTGGCTACACCTTC. It specifies CASSQGGLAGGYTF.

V and J are TRBV5-6 and TRBJ1-2; D may be TRBD1 (5 bases). The germline gives CDR1 SGHDT, CDR2 YYEEEE. This CDR3 is 15 amino acids long. The V and J ends lost 0 bases and 8 bases respectively, with 17 bases between them. CDR3: CASSLGSGAPYGYTF. The CDR3 DNA follows: TGTGCCAGCAGCTTGGGATCCGGGGCCCCGTACGGCTACACCTTC.

The chain uses TRBV12-3 or TRBV12-4 and TRBJ1-2; D possibly corresponds to TRBD1 (6 bases). The CDR3 covers 12 residues. Trimming took off 3 bases at V and 7 bases at J, with 9 bases between the two ends. The CDR3 protein is CASSFSRGGYTF. DNA of the CDR3: TGTGCCAGCAGTTTTTCCAGGGGTGGCTACACCTTC.

The chain has TRBV5-1 and TRBJ1-1; D ambiguous. CDR3 length: 15 residues. V was pared by 2 bases and J by 3 bases, with 14 bases between. Per germline, CDR1 SGHRS and CDR2 YFSETQ. CDR3 in amino acids: CASSLSSRVYTEAFF. The CDR3 region has the DNA TGCGCCAGCAGCTTATCATCGCGGGTATACACTGAAGCTTTCTTT.

This clonotype occurred many times. The chain uses TRBV28 and TRBJ2-5, with 9 bases matching TRBD1. V shed 7 bases and J 7 bases; nucleotides not matched to a gene: 10. Germline values: CDR1 MDHEN, CDR2 SYDVKM. The CDR3 is 14 amino acids. The CDR3 spells CASTRDRAWGTQYF. CDR3 sequence (DNA): TGTGCCAGCACCCGGGACAGGGCCTGGGGGACCCAGTACTTC.

This clonotype was seen only a few times. This chain uses TRBV6-6 with TRBJ2-7; 9 bases are shared with TRBD1. Germline values: CDR1 MNHNY, CDR2 SVGAGI (reference sequence). Trimming removed 6 bases from V and 3 bases from J; junction bases left unmatched: 6. CDR3 length: 14 residues. The DNA for the CDR3 is TGTGCCAGCAGGGGAACAGGGGGCGGCTACGAGCAGTACTTC. It yields the protein CASRGTGGGYEQYF.

This clonotype appeared a few times. The gene calls are TRBV19 and TRBJ2-7; D is undetermined. The germline CDR1 and CDR2 sequences are LNHDA and SQIVND (reference sequence). Trimming pared 10 bases from V and 0 bases from J, leaving 13 bases between. This CDR3 spans 13 amino acids. CDR3 protein: CAKNRTVSYEQYF. In nucleotides, the CDR3 is TGTGCCAAGAACCGGACGGTCTCCTACGAGCAGTACTTC.

The V gene is TRBV3-1, the J gene TRBJ2-7, with D perhaps TRBD1 (5 bases). CDR3 length equals 13 residues. V was pared by 1 base and J by 6 bases, with 10 bases between. Germline-derived CDR1 and CDR2 are LGHDT and YNNKEL (reference sequence). CDR3 protein: CASSQGSRAEQYF. CDR3 bases: TGTGCCAGCAGCCAAGGGAGCAGGGCCGAGCAGTACTTC.